These T cell receptor beta chains were read from a single sample in a study of metastatic and nonmetastatic thyroid tumors. TCRdb recomputed clones from the PCR reads via MiXCR. The table shows about 64,000 clones, with around 15% occurring only once. Sample: blood. Receptors originate from a male donor with papillary thyroid cancer or a benign thyroid nodule (not recorded which). Some clones in this sample may be carry-over from other donors' samples. Each CDR3 is given with its conserved first and last residue. A D gene is named only where the DNA matches it firmly. The size of a clone is reported for some rows only, either as once, few or many, or as a class for expanded clones.

j_call	clone_size	v_call	d_call	cdr3_aa	cdr3_nt
TRBJ2-7	many	TRBV5-1	-	CASTQYSDSYEQYF	TGCGCCAGCACTCAATACAGTGATTCCTACGAGCAGTACTTC
TRBJ2-5	many	TRBV9	TRBD1	CASSAPGGSQETQYF	TGTGCCAGCAGCGCTCCAGGGGGCAGCCAAGAGACCCAGTACTTC
TRBJ2-2	many	TRBV6-5	-	CASSYSLRGNTGELFF	TGTGCCAGCAGTTACTCTCTTAGGGGGAACACCGGGGAGCTGTTTTTT
TRBJ1-2	-	TRBV11-3	-	CASSSPGKKDGYTF	TGTGCCAGCAGCTCCCCGGGAAAGAAAGATGGCTACACCTTC
TRBJ2-5	-	TRBV7-2	-	CSSSQISWEVETQYF	TGTTCCAGCAGCCAAATCTCGTGGGAGGTAGAGACCCAGTACTTC
TRBJ1-1	many	TRBV6-2/TRBV6-3	-	CASSPEGFTRNTEAFF	TGTGCCAGCAGTCCCGAAGGGTTTACCAGGAACACTGAAGCTTTCTTT
TRBJ2-2	-	TRBV6-1	-	CASSLVGMTGGLFF	TGTGCCAGCAGTTTAGTAGGGATGACCGGGGGGCTGTTTTTT
TRBJ2-1	many	TRBV20-1	TRBD2	CSAPRLAGVVHNEQFF	TGCAGTGCTCCCCGACTAGCGGGAGTAGTTCACAATGAGCAGTTCTTC
TRBJ2-1	few	TRBV5-1	TRBD2	CASILDPPGLASWNEHFF	TGCGCCAGCATTCTCGACCCTCCGGGACTAGCGTCGTGGAATGAGCATTTCTTC
TRBJ1-1	-	TRBV20-1	TRBD1	CSARDLLRQGGTEAFF	TGCAGTGCTAGAGATCTATTACGTCAGGGGGGCACTGAAGCTTTCTTT